The 20 T cell receptor beta chains presented below share a single source sample, sequenced in a study of blood T cell repertoires in COVID-19. The table came from immunoSEQ multiplex PCR; TCRdb's copy has only in-frame clones and leaves some out. This sample has around 500,000 clones; over 75% occur once, and the top ten carry over 1.5%. Source material: PBMCs or T cells enriched from blood (not recorded which). These receptors were collected from a middle-aged woman who had recovered from COVID-19.

This chain joins TRBV13 and TRBJ1-6, with 9 bases that match TRBD1. CDR1 PRHDT and CDR2 FYEKMQ come from the germline V gene (reference sequence). CDR3 size: 14 residues. J gave up 7 bases and V 6 bases, and 4 bases lay outside the gene matches. Written as DNA, the CDR3 is TGTGCCAGCAGTTGGGACAGGGAGAATTCACCCCTCCACTTT. This gives the protein CASSWDRENSPLHF.

V and J are TRBV10-3 and TRBJ1-3; D gene uncertain. The CDR3 is 14 residues long. The germline V and J ends were trimmed by 7 bases and 1 base, with 11 bases remaining between them. Germline values: CDR1 ENHRY, CDR2 SYGVKD. The CDR3 DNA reads as TGTGCCATCACTCGGGGAGGGTCTGGAAACACCATATATTTT. Translating it yields CAITRGGSGNTIYF.

J is TRBJ1-2 and V is TRBV7-9; D is possibly TRBD1 (6 bases). CDR1 and CDR2 (germline): SEHNR, FQNEAQ (reference sequence). The CDR3 has 15 amino acids. Deletions cut 3 bases from V and 4 bases from J, with 15 bases between. This CDR3 is CASSFNREWAYGYTF. Written as DNA, the CDR3 is TGTGCCAGCAGCTTTAACAGGGAGTGGGCCTATGGCTACACCTTC.

The J gene is TRBJ1-2, the V gene TRBV29-1, with D unresolved. Trimming stripped 3 bases from V and 5 bases from J, with 13 bases between. CDR3 length equals 13 residues. The germline CDR1 and CDR2 sequences are SQVTM and ANQGSEA. CDR3 region: CSVDSQEQYGYTF. The DNA for the CDR3 is TGCAGCGTTGATTCCCAGGAACAGTATGGCTACACCTTC.

V is TRBV5-8 and J is TRBJ2-3, with 8 bases matching TRBD1. Germline V gene sequence: CDR1 SGHTS, CDR2 YDEGEE. The CDR3 consists of 16 residues. J lost 2 bases, V lost 0 bases, and 5 bases had no gene match. The CDR3 protein is CASSLEGTGYTDTQYF. CDR3 sequence (DNA): TGTGCCAGCAGCTTGGAGGGGACAGGATACACAGATACGCAGTATTTT. Together with reference TRBV5-8 and TRBJ2-3, the CDR3 gives the full variable domain: EAGVTQSPTHLIKTRGQQATLRCSPISGHTSVYWYQQALGLGLQFLLWYDEGEERNRGNFPPRFSGRQFPNYSSELNVNALELEDSALYLCASSLEGTGYTDTQYFGPGTRLTVL.

V usage is TRBV5-4 and J usage is TRBJ1-2; 9 nucleotides agree with TRBD1. The germline CDR1 and CDR2 sequences are SGHNT and YYREEE (reference sequence). Trimming cost V 4 bases and J 8 bases; bases outside gene matches: 12. The CDR3 is 15 residues long. CDR3 loop: CASSLDRDRARGYTF. The CDR3 DNA sequence: TGTGCCAGCAGCCTTGACCGGGACAGGGCGAGGGGCTACACCTTC.

The chain employs TRBV19 and TRBJ2-7; D is ambiguous. The CDR3 runs to 13 residues. V lost 0 bases to trimming and J lost 0 bases, with 3 bases between them. Germline CDR1 and CDR2: LNHDA and SQIVND (reference sequence). CDR3 DNA: TGTGCCAGTAGTATAGACCGCTCCTACGAGCAGTACTTC. Protein product: CASSIDRSYEQYF.

J is TRBJ1-5 and V is TRBV18; 10 positions match TRBD1. J lost 6 bases, V lost 5 bases, and 7 bases had no gene match. The CDR3 totals 15 residues. From germline, CDR1 is KGHSH and CDR2 LQKENI. The CDR3 DNA sequence: TGTGCCAGCTCAAAAGACAGGGGGCTGAGTCAGCCCCAGCATTTT. Translating gives CASSKDRGLSQPQHF.

The rearrangement links TRBV4-3 to TRBJ1-2; 9 positions match TRBD1. CDR1 is LGHNA, CDR2 YSLEER, per germline. This CDR3 is built from 13 residues. With 4 bases clipped from V and 13 bases from J, the junction kept 10 bases outside the gene matches. The CDR3, as DNA: TGCGCCAGCAGCCCAGGGACAGGGCAAGGGGGCACCTTC. It translates to CASSPGTGQGGTF.

The gene calls are TRBV19 and TRBJ2-7; maybe TRBD2 (5 bases). The germline V gene encodes CDR1 LNHDA and CDR2 SQIVND (reference sequence). The V and J ends lost 4 bases and 3 bases respectively, with 13 bases between them. CDR3 length: 14 residues. The chain's CDR3 is CASSTRGSHYEQYF. CDR3 DNA sequence: TGTGCCAGTAGTACACGGGGTTCACACTACGAGCAGTACTTC.

The gene calls are TRBV5-1 and TRBJ1-4; possibly TRBD1 for D (5 bases). The CDR3 is made up of 15 amino acids. Germline V lookup: CDR1 SGHRS, CDR2 YFSETQ. V lost 4 bases, J lost 0 bases, and 10 bases lay in between. CDR3 amino acids: CASSHPTATNEKLFF. CDR3 nucleotide sequence: TGCGCCAGCAGCCACCCGACAGCAACTAATGAAAAACTGTTTTTT.

The chain is built from TRBV5-1 and TRBJ2-1; a possible D gene is TRBD2 (6 bases). Germline CDR1 and CDR2: SGHRS and YFSETQ. The V end lost 1 base, the J end lost 9 bases, and 20 bases lay between the germline ends. The CDR3 consists of 16 residues. The chain's CDR3 is CASSLSAGITISEQFF. The CDR3 nucleotides are TGCGCCAGCAGCTTGTCGGCGGGAATAACTATTAGTGAGCAGTTCTTC.

The J gene is TRBJ1-5, the V gene TRBV9, with 7 bases identical to TRBD1. The germline gives CDR1 SGDLS, CDR2 YYNGEE. V lost 4 bases, J lost 3 bases, and 7 bases stayed unmatched. The CDR3 spans 15 residues. The CDR3 coding sequence is TGTGCCAGCAGCATTACAGGGGCTACCAATCAGCCCCAGCATTTT. Translation: CASSITGATNQPQHF.

V is TRBV23-1 and J is TRBJ2-3; 7 positions match TRBD2. TRBV23-1 is given ORF status, its function remaining uncertain. The J segment lost 1 base and the V segment lost 4 bases, leaving 5 bases of the junction unmatched. The CDR3 length is 15 residues. The CDR3 here is CASSPLAICTDTQYF. CDR3 DNA sequence: TGCGCCAGCAGTCCACTAGCGATTTGCACAGATACGCAGTATTTT.

This rearrangement joins TRBV7-2 to TRBJ1-5; TRBD1 aligns across 8 bases. This CDR3 is 14 amino acids long. V lost 5 bases, J lost 4 bases, and 4 bases stayed unmatched. The V gene's germline CDR1 is SGHTA and CDR2 FQGNSA. The chain's CDR3 is CASSRTGFNQPQHF. The CDR3 DNA follows: TGTGCCAGCAGCAGGACAGGGTTTAATCAGCCCCAGCATTTT. Together with reference TRBV7-2 and TRBJ1-5, the CDR3 gives the full variable domain: GAGVSQSPSNKVTEKGKDVELRCDPISGHTALYWYRQSLGQGLEFLIYFQGNSAPDKSGLPSDRFSAERTGGSVSTLTIQRTQQEDSAVYLCASSRTGFNQPQHFGDGTRLSIL.

The CDR3 loop reads CASSPGSAGSNEKLFF. As DNA, the CDR3 is TGTGCCAGTAGTCCAGGGTCTGCGGGGTCAAATGAAAAACTGTTTTTT. This sequence joins TRBV19 and TRBJ1-4; TRBD1 might be the D (5 bases). The CDR3 runs to 16 residues. V shed 5 bases and J shed 5 bases, with 18 bases lying between them. CDR1 and CDR2 (germline): LNHDA, SQIVND (reference sequence).

V usage is TRBV9 and J usage is TRBJ2-5; possibly TRBD1 for D (6 bases). There are 14 residues in the CDR3. Germline V gene sequence: CDR1 SGDLS, CDR2 YYNGEE. V lost 1 base to trimming and J lost 3 bases, with 10 bases between them. The DNA for the CDR3 is TGTGCCAGCAGCGTACACGCAGGGGAAGAGACCCAGTACTTC. Encoded protein: CASSVHAGEETQYF.

The J gene is TRBJ2-7, the V gene TRBV4-1; D is uncertain. V gave up 1 base and J gave up 3 bases, with 13 bases separating them. CDR3 length: 15 amino acids. Germline-derived CDR1 and CDR2 are MGHRA and YSYEKL. CDR3 loop: CASSQVTQSFYEQYF. CDR3 nucleotides: TGCGCCAGCAGCCAAGTAACACAGTCGTTCTACGAGCAGTACTTC.

This clone was detected only a few times. The gene calls are TRBV3-1 (or the pseudogene TRBV3-2) and TRBJ1-3; no clear D gene. CDR1 is LGHDT and CDR2 is YNNKEL in the germline V gene (reference sequence). The CDR3 consists of 16 residues. The germline V and J ends were trimmed by 0 bases and 0 bases, with 9 bases remaining between them. The chain's CDR3 is CASSQDRASSGNTIYF. In nucleotides, the CDR3 is TGTGCCAGCAGCCAAGACCGAGCGAGCTCTGGAAACACCATATATTTT.

The V and J genes are TRBV29-1 and TRBJ1-1; D gene uncertain. Trimming left V 4 bases short and J 1 base short, with 10 bases between. CDR1 and CDR2 (germline): SQVTM, ANQGSEA. CDR3 length: 13 residues. In nucleotides, the CDR3 is TGCAGCGTTGCGGAACAGTCGAACACTGAAGCTTTCTTT. Its translation: CSVAEQSNTEAFF.